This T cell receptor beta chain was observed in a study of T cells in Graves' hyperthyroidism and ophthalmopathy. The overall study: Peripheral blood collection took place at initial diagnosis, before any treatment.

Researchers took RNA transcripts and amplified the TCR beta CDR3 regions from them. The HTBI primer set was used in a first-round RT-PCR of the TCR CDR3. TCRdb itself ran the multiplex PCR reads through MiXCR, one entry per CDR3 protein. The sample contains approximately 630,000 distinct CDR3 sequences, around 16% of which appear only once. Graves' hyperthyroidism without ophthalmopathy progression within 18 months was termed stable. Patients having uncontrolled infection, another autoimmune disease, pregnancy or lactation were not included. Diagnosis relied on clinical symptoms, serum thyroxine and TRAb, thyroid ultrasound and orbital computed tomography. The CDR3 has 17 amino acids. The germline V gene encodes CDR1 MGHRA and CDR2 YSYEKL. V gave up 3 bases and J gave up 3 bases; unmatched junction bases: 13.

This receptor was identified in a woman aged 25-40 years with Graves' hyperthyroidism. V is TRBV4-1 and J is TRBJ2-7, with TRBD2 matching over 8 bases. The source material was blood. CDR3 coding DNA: TGCGCCAGCAGCCAGATGGGCCGCGGTAGCGGGGACTACGAGCAGTACTTC. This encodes CASSQMGRGSGDYEQYF.